This record covers a single T cell receptor beta chain. CDR3 length: 16 amino acids. Germline trimming cut 0 bases from V and 3 bases from J; bases unmatched to any gene: 6. The V gene's germline CDR1 is LGHNA and CDR2 YSLEER. The sample belongs to a study of blood T cell repertoires in COVID-19. Study-level background: COVID-19 samples from acute and convalescent phases originated in the United States, Italy and Spain.

The authors' processing: Amplification from reference gene primers served as the basis for estimated nucleated cell counts. Produced via immunoSEQ multiplex PCR; TCRdb's table is partial and in-frame only. The V and J calls and clone size come from that table; D and trimming were worked out from the DNA. Among just over 150,000 clones listed, approximately 82% were seen once. The chain is built from TRBV4-3 and TRBJ1-2; 8 nucleotides line up with TRBD1. The sequenced sample consisted of peripheral blood. The sequence was collected from a woman at least 80 years old with acute or convalescent COVID-19. The CDR3 DNA reads TGCGCCAGCAGCCAAGATTTGGGACAGGATTACTATGGCTACACCTTC. Translated, it gives CASSQDLGQDYYGYTF.